What follows describes a single TCR beta chain. The data belong to a study of blood T cell repertoires in COVID-19. Study at large: Sample material is recorded as cDNA or gDNA derived from T cells, B-cell-depleted T cells, or PBMCs.

As handled by the study authors: Reference gene primer amplification gave estimated nucleated cell counts. Here immunoSEQ multiplex PCR was the method, and the copy in TCRdb shows in-frame clones only, minus some. The V and J calls and clone size come from that table; D and trimming were worked out from the DNA. Of 90,000 to 140,000 clones detected, roughly 81% appear once; the ten largest clones hold approximately 10%. Losses at the gene ends were 4 bases for V and 2 bases for J; bases not matched to a gene: 11. CDR1 is LGHDT, CDR2 YNNKEL, per germline (reference sequence). The CDR3 is 17 amino acids.

The clonotype was recovered from a woman in her 70s with acute or convalescent COVID-19. The chain carries TRBV3-1 (or the pseudogene TRBV3-2) and TRBJ2-5; 9 bases match TRBD1. Sequencing used peripheral blood. The CDR3 sequence is CASSPPAGQGWQETQYF. The CDR3 DNA follows: TGTGCCAGCAGCCCCCCGGCGGGACAGGGTTGGCAAGAGACCCAGTACTTC.